These T cell receptor beta chains were read from a single sample in a study of shared clonotypes between healthy human individuals. The repertoire was sequenced with immunoSEQ multiplex PCR; TCRdb's copy has only in-frame clones and lacks some. The table records about 800,000 clones, 96% of them present only once. Sequencing was carried out using naive CD8+ T cells sorted from blood. The receptors shown here come from a man in his thirties or forties in good health. Each CDR3 is given with its conserved first and last residue.

>TRBJ1-5|TRBV7-9
CASLGEGSNQPQHF
>TRBJ2-1|TRBV5-4
CASSHIGLAGNEQFF
>TRBJ2-3|TRBV7-3
CASSPRPNRVPDTQYF
>TRBJ1-1|TRBV29-1
CSVEGYSTEAFF
>TRBJ2-1|TRBV9
CASSEQQTFLNNEQFF
>TRBJ2-1|TRBV7-3
CASSFQRGHNEQFF
>TRBJ2-1|TRBV7-2
CASRYLNNEQFF
>TRBJ2-7|TRBV27
CASSPGPTPYEQYF
>TRBJ1-2|TRBV5-1
CASSSGEGLYGYTF
>TRBJ2-5|TRBV5-4
CASSLEEETQYF
>TRBJ2-3|TRBV5-1
CASSPKGLATTDTQYF
>TRBJ2-1|TRBV7-9
CASSPEIYEQFF
>TRBJ2-1|TRBV5-6
CASSFPGNEQFF
>TRBJ2-1|TRBV28
CASSLGVAGSYNEQFF
>TRBJ2-7|TRBV18
CASSPRRESYEQYF
>TRBJ1-3|TRBV13
CASSSRQYSGNTIYF
>TRBJ1-2|TRBV30
CAWSVGEGYTF
>TRBJ2-1|TRBV19
CASSEGPIYNEQFF
>TRBJ2-7|TRBV18
CASSPEVANWDEQYF
>TRBJ2-1|TRBV4-3
CASSQGLAGVYEQFF
>TRBJ2-7|TRBV5-8
CASSLRSGQGYEQYF
>TRBJ1-1|TRBV10-1
CASSEYRLNTEAFF
>TRBJ1-3|TRBV9
CASSKMDGATGNTIYF
>TRBJ2-3|TRBV9
CASSVTGATDTQYF
>TRBJ2-3|TRBV7-9
CASSLALGPVTQYF
>TRBJ2-1|TRBV12-5
CASGFTVGNVYNEQFF
>TRBJ2-5|TRBV10-2
CASSDRWEGLEETQYF
>TRBJ1-4|TRBV4-1
CASSQDWDGGEKLFF
>TRBJ2-7|TRBV2
CASRAFTYEQYF
>TRBJ2-1|TRBV4-3
CASSQGIGGNEQFF
>TRBJ2-3|TRBV7-6
CASSSLAGGSPGTDTQYF
>TRBJ2-1|TRBV9
CASSVTSGRGDEQFF
>TRBJ2-1|TRBV6-6
CASSYGQGAYNEQFF
>TRBJ1-2|TRBV13
CASSSSDGNYGYTF
>TRBJ1-2|TRBV27
CASSGQNYGYTF
>TRBJ2-5|TRBV2
CASSDGQVWETQYF
>TRBJ2-7|TRBV25-1
CASSEPQERGGDEQYF